This T cell receptor beta chain was retrieved from a study of tumor-infiltrating lymphocytes in primary liver carcinoma. Co-extracted RNA and DNA came from roughly 20-30 mg of unsorted bulk tissue. As to this clonotype: One end of the junction varies from germline; a read error may be responsible.

The CDR3 covers 17 residues. In germline, CDR1 is SGHAT, CDR2 FQNNGV. With a constant-region primer, TCR beta cDNA was made from around 530 ng of total RNA. Three rounds of nested multiplex PCR with slightly modified ARM-PCR produced TCR beta libraries. The first two PCR rounds used TRBV1-TRBV30 primers with a Cbeta primer, around 10 cycles each. One entry per CDR3 protein results from TCRdb running MiXCR on the multiplex PCR reads. The data hold about 190,000 distinct CDR3 sequences, with 70% to 90% observed a single time. The genes are TRBV11-2 and TRBJ1-6; no clear D gene. The TCR comes from a man aged 40-49 years with primary liver carcinoma and hepatitis B virus infection. Sequenced input: tumor tissue from primary liver carcinoma. The CDR3: CVSSFGGMSSYNSPLHF. The CDR3 DNA reads TGTGTCAGCAGCTTTGGCGGGATGAGCTCTTATAATTCACCCCTCCACTTT.